What follows describes a single T cell receptor (beta chain). The antigen is undetermined. Genomic DNA per cell subset filled all wells of several immunoSEQ plates. As originally analysed: Filtering was not the same, since immunoSEQ gave junction-only sequences without quality scores. The protocol was immunoSEQ multiplex PCR, while the TCRdb copy is restricted to in-frame clones and leaves out a portion. V and J calls and clone size are copied from that table; D and trimming were computed from the DNA. The profile shows 2 million to 2.5 million clones, just over 90% of them singletons. This CDR3 comprises 16 residues. In germline, CDR1 is ENHRY, CDR2 SYGVKD. V dropped 4 bases and J dropped 5; count of bases not matched to a gene: 13. The data are from a study of shared clonotypes between healthy human individuals. Turning to the study itself: The cohort comprised a couple of women and a few men. Their ages spanned 18 to 49 years. Study-wide points: Sampling covered nothing but blood. Tissue TCR repertoires likely differ from those found in blood.

CD8 cells regarded as naive lacked CD45RO, were positively chosen for CCR7, and omitted terminally differentiated effector memory CD45RA+ cells. The sample taken for sequencing was naive CD8+ T cells from PBMCs. The chain is built from TRBV10-3 and TRBJ1-2, with 7 bases fitting TRBD1. The TCR sequence derives from a man younger than 35 in good health. Some clones in this sample may be carry-over from other donors' samples. CDR3 amino acids: CAISGEGARNPYGYTF. CDR3 sequence (DNA): TGTGCCATCAGTGGCGAGGGGGCGCGTAACCCTTATGGCTACACCTTC.